This T cell receptor beta chain comes out of a study of T cell repertoires in cytomegalovirus infection. Across the whole study: Both CMV infection and a matching HLA type were indicated by public TCR beta signatures.

Points on this clonotype: Its antigen is not identified.

Broader study findings: Identification of carriers of CMV plus the relevant HLA was performed using cumulative public TCR beta family frequency. HLA-C-restricted TCR beta clonotypes specific for CMV led the ex vivo response.

TCRdb itself ran the reads through MiXCR, one entry per CDR3 protein. The sample carries around 530,000 distinct CDR3 sequences, approximately 25% recorded once. The specimen was PBMCs. This TCR was recovered from a human donor in good health (CMV status not recorded). Some clones in this sample may be carry-over from other donors' samples.

This CDR3 is CASSTRVYEQYV. CDR3 coding DNA: TGTGCCAGCAGTACAAGGGTCTACGAGCAGTACGTC. The chain links TRBV6-2 or TRBV6-3 to TRBJ2-7; unclear D gene. This CDR3 comprises 12 residues. Germline V gene sequence: CDR1 MNHEY, CDR2 SVGEGT. Trimming stripped 5 bases from V and 3 bases from J, with 8 bases between.